These 23 T cell receptor beta chains were sequenced from one sample in a study of CD8 T cells in ankylosing spondylitis. TCRdb called the 5' RACE reads again in MiXCR, with one record for every CDR3 protein. The table records approximately 100,000 distinct CDR3 sequences, roughly 8.3% of them present only once. Sequenced: blood, either unsorted or a sorted T cell fraction (not recorded which). The receptor set was obtained from a male donor with ankylosing spondylitis or in good health (not recorded which).

This clonotype has a count of ten or more. This sequence joins TRBV7-3 and TRBJ2-1; maybe TRBD2 (6 bases). V lost 3 bases to trimming and J lost 9 bases, with 12 bases between them. Per germline, CDR1 SGHTA and CDR2 FQGTGA. This CDR3 is built from 13 residues. The CDR3 region is CASSFGGKSEQFF. The CDR3 coding sequence is TGTGCCAGCAGCTTTGGGGGGAAGAGTGAGCAGTTCTTC.

At least ten counts were recorded for this clonotype. CDR3 sequence: CASSFDSFTLNTEAFF. CDR3 nucleotides: TGTGCCAGCAGTTTCGACAGCTTTACTTTGAACACTGAAGCTTTCTTT. The chain links TRBV5-6 to TRBJ1-1, with D perhaps matching TRBD1 (5 bases). The CDR3 covers 16 residues. The V end lost 5 bases, the J end lost 0 bases, and 17 bases lay between the germline ends. Looked up from germline, CDR1 is SGHDT and CDR2 is YYEEEE.

The genes are TRBV7-2 and TRBJ2-3; a weak D match, TRBD2 (6 bases). Per germline, CDR1 SGHTA and CDR2 FQGNSA. Trimming removed 1 base at V and 0 bases at J, with 8 bases between. CDR3 length equals 15 residues. The DNA of the CDR3 is TGTGCCAGCAGCTTAGAGGGGACTAGCACAGATACGCAGTATTTT. Its translation is CASSLEGTSTDTQYF.

This clonotype was observed many times. The J gene is TRBJ1-2, the V gene TRBV12-3 or TRBV12-4; D is unclear. Trimming removed 8 bases at V and 7 bases at J, with 17 bases between. The CDR3 totals 13 residues. CDR3 sequence reads: CASGLGLLGGYTF. The CDR3 nucleotides are TGTGCCAGCGGGTTAGGGTTACTAGGTGGCTACACCTTC.

The sample holds a few counts of this clonotype. The chain links TRBV7-2 to TRBJ2-7; D not certain. Germline CDR1 SGHTA, CDR2 FQGNSA. The germline V and J ends were trimmed by 4 bases and 3 bases, with 10 bases remaining between them. There are 13 residues in the CDR3. The chain's CDR3 is CASSSVRDYEQYF. In nucleotides, the CDR3 is TGTGCCAGCAGCTCGGTCCGAGACTACGAGCAGTACTTC.

Ten or more counts support this clonotype. J is TRBJ1-6 and V is TRBV20-1, with a possible D match to TRBD1 (5 bases). Trimming stripped 5 bases from V and 6 bases from J, with 14 bases between. This CDR3 spans 14 amino acids. In germline, CDR1 is DFQATT, CDR2 SNEGSKA (reference sequence). CDR3 sequence: CSARLGQGNSPLHF. The CDR3 DNA reads as TGCAGTGCTCGCTTAGGTCAGGGTAATTCACCCCTCCACTTT.

This clonotype was recorded at least ten times. The chain uses TRBV7-2 and TRBJ2-2; D unclear. The ends were cut back, 1 base at V and 6 bases at J, with 15 bases in the middle. The CDR3 has 16 residues. From germline, CDR1 is SGHTA and CDR2 FQGNSA. The CDR3 region is CASSLVSRPLPGELFF. As DNA, the CDR3 is TGTGCCAGCAGCTTAGTCAGCAGACCATTACCCGGGGAGCTGTTTTTT. Full variable domain (missing parts from reference TRBV7-2 and TRBJ2-2): GAGVSQSPSNKVTEKGKDVELRCDPISGHTALYWYRQSLGQGLEFLIYFQGNSAPDKSGLPSDRFSAERTGGSVSTLTIQRTQQEDSAVYLCASSLVSRPLPGELFFGEGSRLTVL.

The chain employs TRBV4-2 and TRBJ2-7; possibly TRBD2 for D (5 bases). CDR1 and CDR2 (germline): LGHNA, YNFKEQ. CDR3 length: 16 amino acids. Deletions cut 10 bases from V and 6 bases from J, with 28 bases between. The CDR3 DNA reads TGTGCCATCGGCCCCGGGCTCCTCGGCGGGTTTGGCGAGCAGTACTTC. Protein product: CAIGPGLLGGFGEQYF.

In its sample, this clonotype was seen many times. This chain links TRBV6-2 or TRBV6-3 with TRBJ2-1; 10 bases agree with TRBD2. The germline V gene has CDR1 MNHEY and CDR2 SVGEGT. The CDR3 contains 13 residues. Trimming cost V 4 bases and J 8 bases; bases outside gene matches: 2. The CDR3 DNA is TGTGCCAGCAGTTCCGGGACTAGCGATGAGCAGTTCTTC. Encoded protein: CASSSGTSDEQFF.

This clonotype was found many times. The rearrangement joins TRBV10-3 to TRBJ2-1, with 15 nucleotides matching TRBD2. The CDR3 length is 17 residues. The junction had 7 bases not matched to a gene; V was cut back by 6 bases and J by 4 bases. Germline V CDR1 and CDR2: ENHRY, SYGVKD. CDR3 coding DNA: TGTGCCATCAGCGGACTAGCGGGGGGGAACCTATACAATGAGCAGTTCTTC. Protein sequence: CAISGLAGGNLYNEQFF.

At least ten counts were recorded for this clonotype. This rearrangement joins TRBV5-1 to TRBJ2-2, with TRBD1 as a possible D gene (5 bases). CDR1 is SGHRS, CDR2 YFSETQ, per germline. The V end lost 4 bases, the J end lost 6 bases, and 19 bases lay between the germline ends. The CDR3 is 16 residues long. CDR3 sequence: CASSLGDPGLSGELFF. The CDR3 nucleotides are TGCGCCAGCAGCCTTGGTGACCCAGGGTTGTCCGGGGAGCTGTTTTTT.

This clonotype was seen ten or more times. The chain couples TRBV6-1 to TRBJ2-7, with D perhaps given as TRBD1 or TRBD2 (5 bases each). CDR1 and CDR2 (germline): MNHNS, SASEGT. The CDR3 length is 14 residues. V was cut by 10 bases and J by 1 base, with 17 bases left in between. The CDR3, as DNA: TGTGCCAACCGGAGAGGGGAAGGTTCCTACGAGCAGTACTTC. The encoded protein is CANRRGEGSYEQYF.

DNA of the CDR3: TGCGCCAGCCTGCCTAGCGGTAACTCAGATACGCAGTATTTT. Translation gives CASLPSGNSDTQYF. The chain carries TRBV10-2 and TRBJ2-3; 7 positions match TRBD2. The CDR3 contains 14 residues. V trimming: 8 bases; J trimming: 4 bases; junction bases outside the gene matches: 9. CDR1 is WSHSY, CDR2 SAAADI, per germline.

With regard to this clonotype: A much larger clone is a single base away; this may be a read error. The rearrangement links TRBV20-1 to TRBJ2-3; TRBD2 matches at 7 bases. From germline, CDR1 is DFQATT and CDR2 SNEGSKA (reference sequence). This CDR3 contains 15 residues. CDR3 DNA sequence: TGCAGTACTAGTTCGGGCGGGAGTAGGACAGATACGCAGTATTTT. The encoded protein is CSTSSGGSRTDTQYF.

This clonotype showed up many times. The J gene is TRBJ2-7, the V gene TRBV6-1; 9 positions match TRBD1. Germline loops: CDR1 MNHNS, CDR2 SASEGT. The CDR3 is 14 residues long. V trimming: 6 bases; J trimming: 4 bases; junction bases outside the gene matches: 7. The CDR3 here is CASRIGQGKYEQYF. In DNA, the CDR3 is TGTGCCAGCAGGATTGGACAGGGGAAATACGAGCAGTACTTC.

The sample holds many counts of this clonotype. The chain links TRBV7-2 to TRBJ2-1; 7 bases map to TRBD2. This CDR3 is 15 amino acids long. The J segment lost 4 bases and the V segment lost 6 bases, leaving 9 bases of the junction unmatched. The germline CDR1 and CDR2 sequences are SGHTA and FQGNSA. The CDR3 DNA follows: TGTGCCAGCAGAACCGGACTAGTCTTATACAATGAGCAGTTCTTC. Protein: CASRTGLVLYNEQFF.

V is TRBV19 and J is TRBJ2-7, with D possibly TRBD2 on 6 matching bases. The length of the CDR3 is 16 residues. Per the germline V gene, CDR1 is LNHDA and CDR2 is SQIVND (reference sequence). Trimming removed 5 bases from V and 6 bases from J, with 23 bases in between. This CDR3 is CASSVGRGTLSGEQYF. Written as DNA, the CDR3 is TGTGCCAGTAGTGTTGGACGGGGGACGCTCTCGGGCGAGCAGTACTTC.

V is TRBV12-3 or TRBV12-4 and J is TRBJ2-5, with 11 bases identical to TRBD1. V was clipped by 2 bases and J by 5 bases; unmatched bases: 7. This CDR3 has 16 amino acids. The CDR3 protein is CASSLQDRGRRETQYF. As DNA, the CDR3 is TGTGCCAGCAGTTTACAGGACAGGGGGCGTAGGGAGACCCAGTACTTC.

This clonotype was recorded many times. V is TRBV7-2 and J is TRBJ2-7; D not certain. The CDR3 length is 15 residues. The germline V gene has CDR1 SGHTA and CDR2 FQGNSA. Trimming cost V 2 bases and J 6 bases, with 17 bases left between them. CDR3 loop: CASSLSTSKWGEQYF. The CDR3 DNA is TGTGCCAGCAGCTTATCGACTTCCAAGTGGGGCGAGCAGTACTTC.

V is TRBV29-1 and J is TRBJ1-4; D remains unclear. Germline-derived CDR1 and CDR2 are SQVTM and ANQGSEA. V dropped 4 bases and J dropped 7 bases, with 16 bases sitting between them. CDR3 length: 14 amino acids. The CDR3 DNA sequence: TGCAGCGTTGTAGTGTCTTACTTGGGTGAAAAACTGTTTTTT. Residues: CSVVVSYLGEKLFF.

This clonotype was detected many times. The chain combines TRBV12-3 or TRBV12-4 with TRBJ2-1, with TRBD1 as a possible D gene (5 bases). Trimming removed 3 bases at V and 7 bases at J, with 13 bases between. The CDR3 runs 14 residues. CDR3 sequence reads: CASSFEWGGNEQFF. DNA of the CDR3: TGTGCCAGCAGTTTTGAATGGGGCGGAAATGAGCAGTTCTTC.

About this clonotype: Just one base apart from a much larger clone, this may be a read error. The chain couples TRBV12-2 to TRBJ1-1; no check of the table's D call, TRBD1, against the DNA was made. TRBV12-2 is a pseudogene locus. There are 12 residues in the CDR3. CDR3: CASRPRGTEAFF. CDR3 bases: TGTGCAAGTCGCCCCAGGGGGACTGAAGCTTTCTTT.

This clonotype was recorded at least ten times. The V call is TRBV12-3 or TRBV12-4, the J call TRBJ1-6, with D uncertain. V was cut by 3 bases and J by 10 bases, with 7 bases left in between. The CDR3 covers 12 residues. As DNA, the CDR3 is TGTGCCAGCAGTTTGCTGGGGTCACCCCTCCACTTT. This encodes CASSLLGSPLHF.